The source of this T cell receptor beta chain is a study of blood T cell repertoires in COVID-19. V lost 3 bases, J lost 6 bases, and 12 bases lay in between. Germline V gene data show CDR1 as SNHLY and CDR2 as FYNNEI. The CDR3 has 14 residues. Original processing notes: It was from reference gene primer amplification that nucleated cell counts were estimated. Produced via immunoSEQ multiplex PCR; TCRdb's table is partial and in-frame only. V and J calls and clone size are as listed in that table; D and trimming were resolved from the DNA. The data contain roughly 3,600 clones, about 92% of them singletons.

This TCR derives from a woman between 70 and 85 years old with active COVID-19. Sequences were obtained from peripheral blood. This chain links TRBV2 with TRBJ1-5, with a tentative D call TRBD1 (5 bases). The CDR3 loop reads CASSDTGGGQPQHF. The CDR3 DNA sequence: TGTGCCAGCAGTGACACGGGGGGTGGTCAGCCCCAGCATTTT. Combining the CDR3 with reference TRBV2 and TRBJ1-5 gives the whole variable domain EPEVTQTPSHQVTQMGQEVILRCVPISNHLYFYWYRQILGQKVEFLVSFYNNEISEKSEIFDDQFSVERPDGSNFTLKIRSTKLEDSAMYFCASSDTGGGQPQHFGDGTRLSIL.